A single sample is the source of the 32 T cell receptor beta chains below, sequenced in a study of cytomegalovirus exposure and HLA in healthy donors. Data came from immunoSEQ multiplex PCR; TCRdb stores just in-frame clones and leaves some out. The data hold over 200,000 clones, with 90% observed a single time. Sequenced material: PBMCs. The source is a woman aged 18 to 35 in good health and CMV-seronegative.

The chain recombines TRBV30 with TRBJ1-1, with 12 bases identical to TRBD1. The CDR3 has 17 amino acids. Germline loops: CDR1 GTSNPN, CDR2 SVGIG (reference sequence). With V trimmed by 3 bases and J by 4 bases, 12 bases remained unmatched. The CDR3 DNA sequence: TGTGCCTGGAGCTGGATCCGGGACAGGGGGCGAGGCACTGAAGCTTTCTTT. It yields the protein CAWSWIRDRGRGTEAFF.

J is TRBJ2-2 and V is TRBV4-3; possibly TRBD1 for D (6 bases). V was shortened by 0 bases and J by 4 bases, with 18 bases between the two germline ends. From germline, CDR1 is LGHNA and CDR2 YSLEER. The CDR3 is 18 residues long. CDR3 bases: TGCGCCAGCAGCCAAGATTCTATGGGGGCAATAGTCACCGGGGAGCTGTTTTTT. Translation gives CASSQDSMGAIVTGELFF.

This clone has only a few counts. The chain carries TRBV7-6 and TRBJ1-6, with 9 bases lining up with TRBD1. Trimming removed 4 bases from V and 15 bases from J; junction bases left unmatched: 4. The CDR3 spans 12 residues. Germline V gene data show CDR1 as SGHVS and CDR2 as FNYEAQ. Here the CDR3 DNA reads TGTGCCAGCAGCTCGGACAGGGGTCGCCTCCACTTT. Translated, it gives CASSSDRGRLHF.

The chain recombines TRBV19 with TRBJ1-5; 7 bases map to TRBD1. Trimming at V came to 9 bases and at J to 4 bases, leaving 6 bases not matched to a gene. The CDR3 runs to 13 residues. Germline V gene lookup returns CDR1 LNHDA and CDR2 SQIVND (reference sequence). The CDR3 coding sequence is TGTGCCAGCCGGGCCAGGGGGAATCAGCCCCAGCATTTT. It translates to CASRARGNQPQHF.

The gene calls are TRBV7-8 and TRBJ1-6, with a possible D match to TRBD1 (5 bases). The germline CDR1 and CDR2 sequences are SGHVS and FQNEAQ. V lost 1 base to trimming and J lost 8 bases, with 9 bases between them. The CDR3 covers 14 residues. The CDR3 nucleotides read TGTGCCAGCAGCTTAGGGGGGAGGCATTCACCCCTCCACTTT. It translates to CASSLGGRHSPLHF. Full variable domain (rest looked up from reference TRBV7-8 and TRBJ1-6): GAGVSQSPRYKVAKRGQDVALRCDPISGHVSLFWYQQALGQGPEFLTYFQNEAQLDKSGLPSDRFFAERPEGSVSTLKIQRTQQEDSAVYLCASSLGGRHSPLHFGNGTRLTVT.

This chain connects TRBV27 to TRBJ2-1, with 7 bases that match TRBD2. The ends lost 4 bases at V and 0 bases at J; junction bases unmatched: 3. This CDR3 spans 15 amino acids. The germline V gene has CDR1 MNHEY and CDR2 SMNVEV (reference sequence). CDR3 nucleotides: TGTGCCAGCAGTTGGGGGGGGTTCTCCTACAATGAGCAGTTCTTC. Translating gives CASSWGGFSYNEQFF.

The chain carries TRBV19 and TRBJ2-7, with a tentative D call TRBD1 (5 bases). CDR1 LNHDA and CDR2 SQIVND come from the germline V gene (reference sequence). Trimming took 1 base from V and 3 from J, leaving 10 bases between them. The CDR3 contains 14 residues. The CDR3 here is CASSIVSGNYEQYF. In DNA form, the CDR3 reads TGTGCCAGTAGTATAGTTTCAGGGAACTACGAGCAGTACTTC.

The rearrangement links TRBV19 to TRBJ2-1, with D perhaps matching TRBD2 (6 bases). CDR3 length equals 15 residues. V dropped 7 bases and J dropped 2 bases, with 15 bases sitting between them. The germline V gene encodes CDR1 LNHDA and CDR2 SQIVND (reference sequence). CDR3 nucleotides: TGTGCCAGTACCCCTGGAGGGTCCCCCTACAATGAGCAGTTCTTC. It codes for CASTPGGSPYNEQFF.

The chain is built from TRBV28 and TRBJ1-5, with 10 bases that match TRBD1. V gave up 3 bases and J gave up 2 bases; unmatched junction bases: 4. This CDR3 contains 16 residues. Looked up from germline, CDR1 is MDHEN and CDR2 is SYDVKM. CDR3 residues: CASSFGTGVGNQPQHF. CDR3 DNA sequence: TGTGCCAGCAGTTTTGGGACAGGGGTTGGCAATCAGCCCCAGCATTTT.

This clone has only one observation. This sequence joins TRBV7-2 and TRBJ1-2; D is undetermined. Trimming removed 4 bases at V and 8 bases at J, with 8 bases between. Per the germline V gene, CDR1 is SGHTA and CDR2 is FQGNSA. The CDR3 extends over 11 amino acids. This CDR3 is CASSWEAGYTF. The CDR3 DNA follows: TGTGCCAGCAGCTGGGAGGCGGGCTACACCTTC.

The rearrangement uses TRBV6-5 and TRBJ1-3, with D maybe TRBD1 (5 bases). Germline V gene data show CDR1 as MNHEY and CDR2 as SVGAGI. Trimming removed 4 bases from V and 4 bases from J, with 11 bases in between. The CDR3 has 14 amino acids. The CDR3 region is CASSLKTGGNTIYF. The CDR3 bases are TGTGCCAGCAGTTTGAAAACAGGCGGAAACACCATATATTTT.

V usage is TRBV10-3 and J usage is TRBJ1-3; D possibly corresponds to TRBD1 (5 bases). V lost 8 bases to trimming and J lost 1 base, with 15 bases between them. This CDR3 comprises 15 residues. Germline V lookup: CDR1 ENHRY, CDR2 SYGVKD. CDR3 region: CAIGGSGGSGNTIYF. The CDR3 DNA follows: TGTGCCATCGGGGGTTCGGGGGGATCTGGAAACACCATATATTTT.

V and J are TRBV27 and TRBJ1-6, with 8 bases that match TRBD1. The CDR3 runs to 16 residues. The junction had 15 bases not matched to a gene; V was cut back by 7 bases and J by 10 bases. Germline CDR1 and CDR2: MNHEY and SMNVEV (reference sequence). CDR3: CASTTERTGRGSPLHF. CDR3 DNA sequence: TGTGCCAGCACGACAGAGAGGACAGGGAGAGGATCACCCCTCCACTTT.

The V call is TRBV30, the J call TRBJ1-5; D perhaps matches TRBD1 (6 bases). CDR3 length equals 14 residues. Trimming took 3 bases from V and 6 from J, leaving 15 bases between them. CDR1 and CDR2 from the germline V gene are GTSNPN and SVGIG (reference sequence). The CDR3 sequence: CAWSPGQGPQPQHF. The CDR3 DNA reads TGTGCCTGGAGCCCTGGGCAGGGGCCTCAGCCCCAGCATTTT.

The chain carries TRBV30 and TRBJ2-5; D is perhaps TRBD1 (5 bases). The CDR3 has 14 residues. CDR1 GTSNPN and CDR2 SVGIG come from the germline V gene (reference sequence). V lost 4 bases, J lost 1 base, and 13 bases lay in between. In DNA form, the CDR3 reads TGTGCCTGGACAATGATAGGGGTCCAAGAGACCCAGTACTTC. It translates to CAWTMIGVQETQYF.

The rearrangement joins TRBV6-5 to TRBJ1-2; a possible D gene is TRBD1 (5 bases). The germline V gene has CDR1 MNHEY and CDR2 SVGAGI. Trimming pared 7 bases from V and 4 bases from J, leaving 13 bases between. CDR3 length: 13 amino acids. CDR3 nucleotide sequence: TGTGCCAGCAATCCCGGGGGTTCCTATGGCTACACCTTC. Encoded protein: CASNPGGSYGYTF.

V and J are TRBV5-6 and TRBJ2-2, with 9 positions matching TRBD1. J was trimmed by 4 bases and V by 3 bases; bases with no gene match: 4. The CDR3 is made up of 15 amino acids. Looked up from germline, CDR1 is SGHDT and CDR2 is YYEEEE. The CDR3 DNA reads as TGTGCCAGCAGCTGGCAGACAGGGGGCACCGGGGAGCTGTTTTTT. This translates into CASSWQTGGTGELFF.

The V call is TRBV28, the J call TRBJ1-5, with a weak D call TRBD1 (5 bases). V was pared by 3 bases and J by 0 bases, with 15 bases between. The germline V gene has CDR1 MDHEN and CDR2 SYDVKM. The CDR3 loop spans 17 amino acids. In nucleotides, the CDR3 is TGTGCCAGCAGTTTGAATTGGGGGGACTATAGCAATCAGCCCCAGCATTTT. Protein product: CASSLNWGDYSNQPQHF.

The chain joins TRBV2 to TRBJ1-4, with D uncertain. The CDR3 runs to 14 residues. Trimming shortened V by 8 bases and J by 5 bases, and 15 bases separated the two germline ends. Germline values: CDR1 SNHLY, CDR2 FYNNEI. The CDR3 nucleotides are TGTGCCAGCTATCCCGCAGGAGGGAATGAAAAACTGTTTTTT. Translating gives CASYPAGGNEKLFF.

CDR3 DNA sequence: TGTGCCAGCAGCCCGACGTACAGGGGGCAGGATAATTCACCCCTCCACTTT. Residues: CASSPTYRGQDNSPLHF. The V gene is TRBV5-8, the J gene TRBJ1-6, with 9 bases matching TRBD1. The CDR3 has 17 amino acids. CDR1 is SGHTS and CDR2 is YDEGEE in the germline V gene. J was trimmed by 5 bases and V by 4 bases; bases with no gene match: 10.

This clone was seen a single time. The chain links TRBV6-5 to TRBJ2-3, with D possibly matching TRBD1 (6 bases). The V end was cut by 6 bases, the J end by 6 bases, with 13 bases between. Germline-derived CDR1 and CDR2 are MNHEY and SVGAGI. The CDR3 is 13 residues long. The CDR3 region has the DNA TGTGCCAGCAGCCGCACAGGGCTGGATACGCAGTATTTT. This sequence encodes CASSRTGLDTQYF.

The chain is built from TRBV5-1 and TRBJ2-1, with D hard to call. Per germline, CDR1 SGHRS and CDR2 YFSETQ. The CDR3 has 12 amino acids. V lost 0 bases to trimming and J lost 5 bases, with 3 bases between them. CDR3 in DNA: TGCGCCAGCAGCTTGGCGGACAATGAGCAGTTCTTC. It encodes CASSLADNEQFF.

The CDR3, as DNA: TGTGCCAGCAGTTTATTGGGACAGGGTGATTCACCCCTCCACTTT. The encoded protein is CASSLLGQGDSPLHF. The V and J genes are TRBV28 and TRBJ1-6; TRBD1 matches 9 bases. J was trimmed by 8 bases and V by 1 base; bases with no gene match: 3. Germline assignment: CDR1 MDHEN and CDR2 SYDVKM. The CDR3 has 15 amino acids.

The rearrangement joins TRBV7-3 to TRBJ2-3; 12 bases line up with TRBD1. The CDR3 loop spans 17 amino acids. Germline CDR1 reads SGHTA; CDR2 reads FQGTGA. The trim removed 5 bases at V and 4 bases at J, leaving 10 bases unmatched. The CDR3 region has the DNA TGTGCCAGCAGCCGCCGAGGGGACAGGGGGCTGGCAGATACGCAGTATTTT. Its translation: CASSRRGDRGLADTQYF.

This rearrangement joins TRBV9 to TRBJ2-1, with a tentative D call TRBD1 (6 bases). The germline V gene encodes CDR1 SGDLS and CDR2 YYNGEE. The CDR3 runs to 15 residues. V lost 4 bases to trimming and J lost 0 bases, with 11 bases between them. Here the CDR3 DNA reads TGTGCCAGCAGCAAACAGGGATCCTCCTACAATGAGCAGTTCTTC. Protein: CASSKQGSSYNEQFF.

The chain joins TRBV28 to TRBJ2-6, with D perhaps TRBD1 (5 bases). This CDR3 region has 15 residues. V was cut by 2 bases and J by 2 bases, with 7 bases left in between. Germline-derived CDR1 and CDR2 are MDHEN and SYDVKM. CDR3 nucleotide sequence: TGTGCCAGCAGTTTAATAGGGGCTGGGGCCAACGTCCTGACTTTC. Its translation is CASSLIGAGANVLTF.

The chain uses TRBV9 and TRBJ2-5, with TRBD2 identical over 8 bases. V was pared by 2 bases and J by 2 bases, with 2 bases of the junction left unmatched. The length of the CDR3 is 14 residues. Germline CDR1 is SGDLS and CDR2 is YYNGEE. In DNA form, the CDR3 reads TGTGCCAGCAGCGTTCGGGGGGGTCAAGAGACCCAGTACTTC. It encodes CASSVRGGQETQYF.

This rearrangement joins TRBV19 to TRBJ2-1, with D unclear. V gave up 5 bases and J gave up 5 bases, with 10 bases separating them. CDR1 and CDR2 (germline): LNHDA, SQIVND (reference sequence). The CDR3 runs to 13 residues. The chain's CDR3 is CASSLAIHNEQFF. The CDR3 DNA reads as TGTGCCAGTAGTTTGGCCATACACAATGAGCAGTTCTTC.

The table lists this clone with a count of one. This chain joins TRBV6-6 and TRBJ1-6; 9 bases agree with TRBD1. Trimming took 7 bases from V and 7 from J; bases not matched to a gene: 8. Germline V gene sequence: CDR1 MNHNY, CDR2 SVGAGI (reference sequence). This CDR3 region has 15 residues. CDR3 amino acids: CASTKRTGDNSPLHF. The CDR3 bases are TGTGCCAGCACCAAACGGACAGGGGACAATTCACCCCTCCACTTT.

The CDR3 loop is CASSLAGTSGANVLTF. As DNA, the CDR3 is TGTGCCAGCAGCTTGGCAGGAACGTCTGGGGCCAACGTCCTGACTTTC. This chain joins TRBV5-4 and TRBJ2-6, with D unresolved. The CDR3 has 16 amino acids. In germline, CDR1 is SGHNT, CDR2 YYREEE (reference sequence). V dropped 0 bases and J dropped 1 base, with 8 bases sitting between them. The complete variable domain, with remaining parts taken from reference TRBV5-4 and TRBJ2-6, reads ETGVTQSPTHLIKTRGQQVTLRCSSQSGHNTVSWYQQALGQGPQFIFQYYREEENGRGNFPPRFSGLQFPNYSSELNVNALELDDSALYLCASSLAGTSGANVLTFGAGSRLTVL.

This clone appeared a few times. The CDR3 region has the DNA TGTGCCGCAGGGACAGGGGATGACTATGGCTACACCTTC. It is translated as CAAGTGDDYGYTF. This rearrangement joins TRBV10-3 to TRBJ1-2; 10 nucleotides line up with TRBD1. Trimming took 11 bases from V and 3 from J; bases not matched to a gene: 6. CDR1 is ENHRY and CDR2 is SYGVKD in the germline V gene. This CDR3 is built from 13 residues.

V is TRBV5-1 and J is TRBJ2-1; 13 nucleotides line up with TRBD2. V lost 6 bases to trimming and J lost 7 bases; unmatched junction nucleotides: 7. This CDR3 has 15 residues. Per germline, CDR1 SGHRS and CDR2 YFSETQ. The CDR3 nucleotides read TGCGCCAGCACGGTAGAACTAGCGGGGGGGAATGAGCAGTTCTTC. Protein product: CASTVELAGGNEQFF.